This TCR beta chain was obtained from a study of Graves' ophthalmopathy and Graves' hyperthyroidism. Stable hyperthyroidism denotes an absence of ophthalmopathy throughout 18 months of follow-up. Ages of hyperthyroidism patients ran from 18 to 65, and their diagnoses were new, under 2 months' duration. Germline values: CDR1 GTSNPN, CDR2 SVGIG (reference sequence). With 0 bases removed from V and 0 bases from J, the gap between germline ends came to 8 bases. This CDR3 spans 14 amino acids. Comment on this clonotype: Its antigen is unidentified.

TCR beta CDR3 amplification used RNA transcripts. The first round was an RT-PCR with HTBI primers, and the second round was a multiplex PCR. TCRdb passed the multiplex PCR reads through MiXCR, listing each CDR3 protein once. The sample holds hundreds of thousands of distinct CDR3 sequences, about 20% seen once. Whole-study results and caveats: Progression of ophthalmopathy was predicted by the model with around 70% sensitivity and under 85% specificity. Most expanded thyroid clonotypes above 0.001 frequency also appeared in blood.

The J gene is TRBJ1-1, the V gene TRBV30; perhaps TRBD1 as D (6 bases). Sequenced material: peripheral blood. The clonotype was recovered from a woman between 18 and 30 years old with stable Graves' hyperthyroidism. Some clones in this sample may be carry-over from other donors' samples. The CDR3 bases are TGTGCCTGGAGTGTAACAGGGATGAACACTGAAGCTTTCTTT. Translating it yields CAWSVTGMNTEAFF.